What follows describes a single T cell receptor (beta chain). The antigen is unknown. The entry originates in a study of shared clonotypes between healthy human individuals. Study results and caveats: It was only blood that was sampled, and tissue repertoires likely differ.

Only CD45RO-negative cells positively selected for CCR7 counted as naive CD8 cells, so terminally differentiated effector memory CD45RA+ cells were excluded. Germline CDR1 and CDR2: LGHNA and YNFKEQ. CDR3 length: 17 residues. Germline trimming cut 3 bases from V and 0 bases from J; bases unmatched to any gene: 8. The method was immunoSEQ multiplex PCR; TCRdb's version includes in-frame clones alone and lacks a portion of them. The sample records around 2,000,000 clones, about 95% being singletons. This sequence originates from a man younger than 30 in good health. Specimen: naive CD8+ T cells sorted from blood. The chain employs TRBV4-2 and TRBJ2-7; 10 bases map to TRBD2. The CDR3: CASSHPVAGGASYEQYF. The CDR3 DNA follows: TGTGCCAGCAGCCACCCCGTAGCGGGGGGAGCCTCCTACGAGCAGTACTTC.